Shown below are 9 T cell receptor beta chains from a single sample sequenced in a study of blood T cell repertoires in COVID-19. Profiled with immunoSEQ multiplex PCR; TCRdb holds only in-frame clones, not every one. Among 350,000 to 450,000 clones, 80% to 90% were seen once, and the ten largest hold 1.1%. The sequencing sample was made of PBMCs or T cells enriched from blood (not recorded which). These receptors all stem from a man aged 25-40 years who had recovered from COVID-19.

CDR3 sequence: CASSLFSTNEKLFF. Written as DNA, the CDR3 is TGTGCCAGCAGCTTGTTCTCAACTAATGAAAAACTGTTTTTT. The chain links TRBV5-8 to TRBJ1-4, with D hard to call. CDR3 size: 14 residues. Germline-derived CDR1 and CDR2 are SGHTS and YDEGEE. V was trimmed by 1 base and J by 0 bases, leaving 4 bases between them.

The rearrangement joins TRBV4-2 to TRBJ2-7; TRBD1 agrees at 8 bases. Looked up from germline, CDR1 is LGHNA and CDR2 is YNFKEQ. The CDR3 contains 18 residues. V dropped 0 bases and J dropped 7; count of bases not matched to a gene: 17. The CDR3 is CASSQEPSFPGQGWEQYF. CDR3 DNA sequence: TGTGCCAGCAGCCAAGAACCATCTTTCCCTGGACAGGGTTGGGAGCAGTACTTC.

The chain employs TRBV2 and TRBJ2-1; D ambiguous. The CDR3 is 16 amino acids. Per the germline V gene, CDR1 is SNHLY and CDR2 is FYNNEI. V gave up 5 bases and J gave up 1 base, with 15 bases separating them. CDR3 DNA sequence: TGTGCCAGCAGTCCCGAGACATTACTTTCCTACAATGAGCAGTTCTTC. As protein: CASSPETLLSYNEQFF.

This clone has a handful of counts. The chain carries TRBV14 and TRBJ2-7, with D possibly being TRBD1 (6 bases). Germline loops: CDR1 SGHDN, CDR2 FVKESK. The CDR3 spans 13 residues. V lost 4 bases and J lost 6, with 13 bases in between. This chain's CDR3 is CASSLLQGVEQYF. CDR3 bases: TGTGCCAGCAGCCTTCTACAGGGCGTCGAGCAGTACTTC.

The V and J genes are TRBV7-9 and TRBJ2-5; 8 nucleotides match TRBD1. V lost 5 bases and J lost 1; bases outside the gene matches: 6. The CDR3 runs 15 residues. The V gene's germline CDR1 is SEHNR and CDR2 FQNEAQ (reference sequence). The CDR3 sequence: CASSQGQGIQETQYF. CDR3 coding DNA: TGTGCCAGCAGCCAAGGACAGGGTATCCAAGAGACCCAGTACTTC.

V gene TRBV7-9 combines with J gene TRBJ1-1; D not resolved. The CDR3 length is 13 residues. Trimming shortened V by 1 base and J by 1 base, and 4 bases separated the two germline ends. CDR1 is SEHNR and CDR2 is FQNEAQ in the germline V gene (reference sequence). DNA for the CDR3: TGTGCCAGCAGCTTAGACAGGAACACTGAAGCTTTCTTT. Its translation: CASSLDRNTEAFF.

This clone has a single count. The chain carries TRBV7-9 and TRBJ1-1; D uncertain. Trimming left V 7 bases short and J 1 base short, with 13 bases between. The CDR3 extends over 14 amino acids. Germline V lookup: CDR1 SEHNR, CDR2 FQNEAQ (reference sequence). The CDR3 is CASTIGDPNTEAFF. The CDR3 DNA follows: TGTGCCAGCACCATAGGAGATCCGAACACTGAAGCTTTCTTT.

This clone came up once. The V gene is TRBV23-1, the J gene TRBJ2-1, with 9 bases matching TRBD1. TRBV23-1 is an open reading frame whose function is uncertain. This CDR3 comprises 11 residues. After removal of 6 bases from V and 15 bases from J, the junction contained 6 bases not matched to a gene. DNA for the CDR3: TGCGCCAGCAGACAAGGGACAGGGACGTTCTTC. Its translation is CASRQGTGTFF.

The rearrangement links TRBV5-6 to TRBJ1-4; no firm D call. V gave up 3 bases and J gave up 4 bases, with 10 bases separating them. The CDR3 totals 14 residues. The germline V gene has CDR1 SGHDT and CDR2 YYEEEE. The CDR3 DNA sequence: TGTGCCAGCAGCTGGGCCTCTGGTAATGAAAAACTGTTTTTT. Its protein product is CASSWASGNEKLFF.